Shown below are 12 T cell receptor beta chains from a single sample sequenced in a study of blood T cell repertoires in COVID-19. Only in-frame clones appear in the TCRdb table, and some are missing; sequencing was by immunoSEQ multiplex PCR. This sample yields 250,000 to 300,000 clones, of which over 65% are seen a single time; about 3.5% belongs to the top ten. The sample taken for sequencing was peripheral blood. The receptor set was obtained from a woman at least 80 years old with acute or convalescent COVID-19.

The V call is TRBV5-4, the J call TRBJ2-3; D is perhaps TRBD2 (6 bases). Per germline, CDR1 SGHNT and CDR2 YYREEE (reference sequence). V lost 4 bases and J lost 5, with 17 bases in between. This CDR3 is built from 15 residues. CDR3 in DNA: TGTGCCAGCAGCCGGCCGGAGGGCCGGGGAGATACGCAGTATTTT. Translated: CASSRPEGRGDTQYF.

This clone was found once. The V call is TRBV2, the J call TRBJ2-3; the match to TRBD2 covers 7 bases. After removal of 4 bases from V and 2 bases from J, the junction contained 6 bases not matched to a gene. Germline-derived CDR1 and CDR2 are SNHLY and FYNNEI. This CDR3 is 15 amino acids long. The CDR3: CASSVGSGFTDTQYF. CDR3 DNA: TGTGCCAGCAGTGTTGGTAGCGGGTTCACAGATACGCAGTATTTT.

V gene TRBV7-9 combines with J gene TRBJ1-2; D call uncertain. The CDR3 covers 13 residues. The germline V and J ends were trimmed by 1 base and 8 bases, with 11 bases remaining between them. The germline V gene encodes CDR1 SEHNR and CDR2 FQNEAQ (reference sequence). CDR3 DNA sequence: TGTGCCAGCAGCTTAGATTACGGAGGAGGCTACACCTTC. It encodes CASSLDYGGGYTF.

V gene TRBV18 combines with J gene TRBJ2-5; 11 nucleotides match TRBD1. CDR1 and CDR2 (germline): KGHSH, LQKENI. Unmatched junction bases numbered 4, after V lost 6 bases and J lost 4 bases. CDR3 length: 14 residues. In DNA, the CDR3 is TGTGCCAGCTCCCCCGGGACAGGGGGAGAGACCCAGTACTTC. It yields the protein CASSPGTGGETQYF.

This clone occurred a few times. J is TRBJ2-5 and V is TRBV5-1, with D tentatively TRBD2 (5 bases). This CDR3 is 13 amino acids long. The V end lost 6 bases, the J end lost 1 base, and 10 bases lay between the germline ends. From germline, CDR1 is SGHRS and CDR2 YFSETQ. The CDR3: CASTGELQETQYF. As DNA, the CDR3 is TGCGCCAGCACTGGGGAGCTCCAAGAGACCCAGTACTTC.

The V and J genes are TRBV30 and TRBJ2-3; D may be TRBD2 (6 bases). The CDR3 is 14 residues long. CDR1 GTSNPN and CDR2 SVGIG come from the germline V gene (reference sequence). V lost 2 bases to trimming and J lost 5 bases, with 14 bases between them. As DNA, the CDR3 is TGTGCCTGGAGTTTACTAGCTCGGCAAGATACGCAGTATTTT. This codes for CAWSLLARQDTQYF.

The chain is built from TRBV19 and TRBJ1-2, with TRBD1 as a possible D gene (6 bases). Trimming stripped 8 bases from V and 4 bases from J, with 17 bases between. CDR1 is LNHDA and CDR2 is SQIVND in the germline V gene (reference sequence). CDR3 size: 14 residues. CDR3 nucleotide sequence: TGTGCCAGTTCTTCAGGGGCGTTCGGCTATGGCTACACCTTC. This sequence encodes CASSSGAFGYGYTF.

The rearrangement uses TRBV13 and TRBJ2-7; tentatively, D is TRBD1 (5 bases). Looked up from germline, CDR1 is PRHDT and CDR2 is FYEKMQ (reference sequence). CDR3 length equals 14 residues. With 2 bases removed from V and 4 bases from J, the gap between germline ends came to 12 bases. This CDR3 reads CASSLWQGQYEQYF. For the CDR3, the DNA is TGTGCCAGCAGCTTATGGCAGGGCCAGTACGAGCAGTACTTC.

The V call is TRBV15, the J call TRBJ1-1; a possible D gene is TRBD1 (5 bases). The CDR3 loop spans 16 amino acids. Germline lookup yields CDR1 LNHNV and CDR2 YYDKDF (reference sequence). The germline V and J ends were trimmed by 0 bases and 0 bases, with 11 bases remaining between them. CDR3 protein: CATSRDLGLMNTEAFF. For the CDR3, the DNA is TGTGCCACCAGCAGAGATCTGGGGCTTATGAACACTGAAGCTTTCTTT.

This chain joins TRBV6-5 and TRBJ1-4, with 8 positions matching TRBD1. Germline V gene lookup returns CDR1 MNHEY and CDR2 SVGAGI. CDR3 length: 15 residues. The trim removed 5 bases at V and 6 bases at J, leaving 8 bases unmatched. The CDR3 DNA sequence: TGTGCCAGCAGTATCCGACAGGGGTGGGATGAAAAACTGTTTTTT. Protein product: CASSIRQGWDEKLFF.

The rearrangement joins TRBV7-2 to TRBJ2-7, with D possibly matching TRBD1 (5 bases). CDR3 size: 15 residues. V lost 5 bases to trimming and J lost 4 bases, with 18 bases between them. Germline V gives CDR1 SGHTA, CDR2 FQGNSA. CDR3 DNA: TGTGCCAGCAGCCTCCAGGGTACCACCATGTACGAGCAGTACTTC. Translating it yields CASSLQGTTMYEQYF.

The CDR3 region has the DNA TGTGCCAGCAGCTCAACCGACGGAGATTCACCCCTCCACTTT. Translated, it gives CASSSTDGDSPLHF. This chain joins TRBV11-1 and TRBJ1-6; the D is unclear. The CDR3 covers 14 residues. CDR1 is SGHAT and CDR2 is FQDESV in the germline V gene (reference sequence). V lost 4 bases, J lost 8 bases, and 12 bases lay in between.